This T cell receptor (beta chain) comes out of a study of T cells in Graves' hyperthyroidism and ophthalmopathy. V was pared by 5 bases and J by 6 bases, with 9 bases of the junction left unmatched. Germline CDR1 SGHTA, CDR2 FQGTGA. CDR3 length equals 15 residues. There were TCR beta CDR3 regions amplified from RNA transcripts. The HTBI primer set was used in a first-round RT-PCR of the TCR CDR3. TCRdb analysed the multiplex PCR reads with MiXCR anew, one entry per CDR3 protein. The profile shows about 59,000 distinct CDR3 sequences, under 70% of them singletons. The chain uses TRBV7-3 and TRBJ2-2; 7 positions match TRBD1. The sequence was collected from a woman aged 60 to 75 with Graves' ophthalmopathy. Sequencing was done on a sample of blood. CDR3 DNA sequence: TGTGCCAGCAGCGCCCTAACAGGGGCCCCCGGGGAGCTGTTTTTT. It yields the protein CASSALTGAPGELFF.